This T cell receptor beta chain was obtained from a study of T cells in women clearing cervical HPV infection. This CDR3 has 15 amino acids. Between the trimmed V and J ends, which lost 7 bases and 2 bases, there was a span of 17 bases. CDR1 and CDR2 (germline): SGHTA, FQGNSA. Sequencing used immunoSEQ multiplex PCR; TCRdb keeps in-frame clones, though not all of them. This repertoire includes roughly 30,000 clones. As concerns this clone: From the germline J gene comes the end of the CDR3, since the read stops 3 residues before it.

V is TRBV7-2 and J is TRBJ1-2; D gene unclear. What was sequenced was blood buffy coat. The TCR was taken from a woman between 18 and 69 years old with a cervical HPV16 infection that either progressed to CIN3+ or cleared (not recorded which). CDR3 sequence: CASKLRLSVNYGYTF. The sequenced part of the CDR3 DNA is TGTGCCAGCAAGCTTAGATTGTCGGTAAACTATGGC.